The 19 T cell receptor beta chains below come from one sample, sequenced in a study of blood T cells in healthy people across ages. Next came a second PCR, run for about 6 to 11 cycles, which used a sample-barcoded 5' primer along with a J-beta primer mix. Each CDR3 protein is one row after TCRdb ran MiXCR on the 5' RACE reads. The sample lists hundreds of thousands of distinct CDR3 sequences, roughly 30% occurring once. Sequences were obtained from blood. These receptors were taken from a woman aged 80 or over in good health.

This clonotype was counted at least ten times. The rearrangement uses TRBV20-1 and TRBJ2-5, with D possibly being TRBD2 (6 bases). The CDR3 sequence is 17 residues long. Germline CDR1 is DFQATT and CDR2 is SNEGSKA (reference sequence). V was clipped by 1 base and J by 0 bases, with 18 bases between them. The CDR3, as DNA: TGCAGTGCTAGAGTGGTAGCGGTGGGGGATTACCAAGAGACCCAGTACTTC. This gives the protein CSARVVAVGDYQETQYF.

This clonotype was seen at least ten times. The DNA for the CDR3 is TGCAGTGCTAGAAGGGGACCGGGACAGGGCCTCGAAAAACTGTTTTTT. Protein product: CSARRGPGQGLEKLFF. This chain uses TRBV20-1 with TRBJ1-4, with 9 nucleotides matching TRBD1. The CDR3 is made up of 16 amino acids. J gave up 8 bases and V 2 bases, and 12 bases lay outside the gene matches. Germline CDR1 and CDR2: DFQATT and SNEGSKA (reference sequence).

Concerning this clonotype itself: One base away lies a much larger clone, so this may be a sequencing read error. The CDR3 nucleotides are TGTGCCAGCAGTTGGAGGACTAGCGGGTACCAAGGGACCCAGTACTTC. It encodes CASSWRTSGYQGTQYF. The chain uses TRBV6-6 and TRBJ2-5; 11 bases fit TRBD2. This CDR3 region has 16 residues. The V gene's germline CDR1 is MNHNY and CDR2 SVGAGI (reference sequence).

V gene TRBV7-9 combines with J gene TRBJ2-5; 9 positions match TRBD1. V dropped 4 bases and J dropped 11; count of bases not matched to a gene: 23. This CDR3 spans 18 amino acids. CDR1 and CDR2 from the germline V gene are SEHNR and FQNEAQ (reference sequence). The CDR3 coding sequence is TGTGCCAGCAGCTACTCCAGGATCCGGACAGGGGTTACTCGGGAGCAGTACTTC. Protein: CASSYSRIRTGVTREQYF.

The rearrangement uses TRBV7-2 and TRBJ2-3; D uncertain. The V gene's germline CDR1 is SGHTA and CDR2 FQGNSA. The V gene lost 0 bases and the J gene lost 7 bases, with 11 bases spanning the gap. The length of the CDR3 is 14 residues. CDR3 sequence reads: CASSLALWVHTQYF. In nucleotides, the CDR3 is TGTGCCAGCAGCTTAGCGCTCTGGGTCCATACGCAGTATTTT.

With respect to this clonotype: A much larger clone sits a single nucleotide away, making a read error possible. The chain joins TRBV6-2 or TRBV6-3 to TRBJ2-3; 8 bases are shared with TRBD2. The CDR3 has 17 residues. The germline V gene has CDR1 MNHEY and CDR2 SVGEGT. The DNA for the CDR3 is TGTGCCAGCGGTTACTCCATTAGCGGGGCTAGCACAGATACGCAGTATTTT. This encodes CASGYSISGASTDTQYF.

This clonotype was found a few times. This clone may be a read error of a much larger clone one base away. CDR3 in amino acids: CAGSSGQLNEQYF. The DNA of the CDR3 is TGTGCCGGCAGTTCGGGACAGCTGAACGAGCAGTACTTC. This chain joins TRBV6-2 or TRBV6-3 and TRBJ2-5; TRBD1 matches at 7 bases. The end of the DNA fits TRBJ2-7 better, so the J call may be wrong. Germline V lookup: CDR1 MNHEY, CDR2 SVGEGT. The CDR3 sequence is 13 residues long.

This clonotype was seen more than once but under ten times. This could be a read error, since a much larger clone is one nucleotide away. The CDR3, as DNA: TGTGCCAGCAGTTTACTTCAGGGAGATACACCCCTCCACTTT. This codes for CASSLLQGDTPLHF. The chain carries TRBV12-3 or TRBV12-4 and TRBJ1-6; D is possibly TRBD1 (5 bases). CDR3 length: 14 residues. The V and J ends lost 2 bases and 11 bases respectively, with 13 bases between them.

This clonotype was seen at least ten times. The genes are TRBV12-3 or TRBV12-4 and TRBJ1-2, with D perhaps matching TRBD1 (5 bases). V was pared by 0 bases and J by 8 bases, with 10 bases between. This CDR3 spans 13 amino acids. CDR3 nucleotide sequence: TGTGCCAGCAGTTTAGCAGGGACGATCGGCTACACCTTC. Amino acids: CASSLAGTIGYTF.

V and J are TRBV28 and TRBJ2-2, with 8 bases aligning to TRBD1. CDR1 and CDR2 (germline): MDHEN, SYDVKM. The CDR3 runs to 14 residues. V lost 7 bases to trimming and J lost 6 bases; unmatched junction nucleotides: 7. CDR3 DNA sequence: TGTGCCAGCACCACGACAGGGGTCGCCGGGGAGCTGTTTTTT. It translates to CASTTTGVAGELFF.

At least ten counts were recorded for this clonotype. The rearrangement links TRBV5-1 to TRBJ2-1; 7 bases match TRBD1. Germline CDR1 SGHRS, CDR2 YFSETQ. The CDR3 extends over 12 amino acids. The V segment lost 7 bases and the J segment 7 bases; nucleotides outside the gene matches: 5. As DNA, the CDR3 is TGCGCCAGCGCCGGGACAGATAATGAGCAGTTCTTC. It codes for CASAGTDNEQFF.

This clonotype has just one count. V usage is TRBV28 and J usage is TRBJ2-5, with D unresolved. This CDR3 is 14 amino acids long. Germline CDR1 and CDR2: MDHEN and SYDVKM. V lost 6 bases and J lost 1, with 12 bases in between. CDR3 sequence: CASRRTVRQETQYF. CDR3 DNA: TGTGCCAGCAGAAGGACCGTTCGCCAAGAGACCCAGTACTTC.

This clonotype has a count of ten or more. V gene TRBV5-1 combines with J gene TRBJ2-7, with TRBD2 as a possible D gene (6 bases). This CDR3 is 14 amino acids long. V was trimmed by 3 bases and J by 3 bases, leaving 13 bases between them. CDR1 is SGHRS and CDR2 is YFSETQ in the germline V gene. CDR3 in DNA: TGCGCCAGCAGCTCATCACCGGGAGACTACGAGCAGTACTTC. Amino acids: CASSSSPGDYEQYF. Variable domain in full (rest from reference TRBV5-1 and TRBJ2-7): KAGVTQTPRYLIKTRGQQVTLSCSPISGHRSVSWYQQTPGQGLQFLFEYFSETQRNKGNFPGRFSGRQFSNSRSEMNVSTLELGDSALYLCASSSSPGDYEQYFGPGTRLTVT.

J is TRBJ2-2 and V is TRBV20-1; 9 nucleotides match TRBD1. The CDR3 is 14 residues long. The germline V gene has CDR1 DFQATT and CDR2 SNEGSKA (reference sequence). The V segment lost 4 bases and the J segment 6 bases; nucleotides outside the gene matches: 6. CDR3 bases: TGCAGTGCTACCGGGACAGGGAGACCCGGGGAGCTGTTTTTT. It codes for CSATGTGRPGELFF.

The chain couples TRBV6-5 to TRBJ2-7; TRBD1 is a possible D gene (8 bases). Germline V CDR1 and CDR2: MNHEY, SVGAGI. The CDR3 consists of 14 residues. V was pared by 5 bases and J by 4 bases, with 15 bases between. This chain's CDR3 is CASSETGDYYEQYF. The CDR3, as DNA: TGTGCCAGCAGTGAGACAGGGGACTATTACGAGCAGTACTTC.

The table lists this clonotype with a few counts. This chain uses TRBV6-4 with TRBJ1-4, with a possible D match to TRBD1 (5 bases). The germline V gene has CDR1 MRHNA and CDR2 SNTAGT. The CDR3 sequence is 15 residues long. Deletions cut 5 bases from V and 5 bases from J, with 15 bases between. The CDR3 here is CASSRGQQRNEKLFF. In DNA form, the CDR3 reads TGTGCCAGCAGTCGAGGACAACAGAGAAATGAAAAACTGTTTTTT.

This clonotype was observed many times. The J gene is TRBJ2-5, the V gene TRBV2; D is undetermined. The CDR3 length is 15 residues. The V end was cut by 4 bases, the J end by 3 bases, with 15 bases between. In germline, CDR1 is SNHLY, CDR2 FYNNEI. This CDR3 is CASSALPRPKETQYF. CDR3 coding DNA: TGTGCCAGCAGTGCCCTCCCTCGTCCTAAAGAGACCCAGTACTTC.

The table lists this clonotype with a few counts. The V call is TRBV20-1, the J call TRBJ2-5; 8 positions agree with TRBD1. Germline CDR1 DFQATT, CDR2 SNEGSKA (reference sequence). The junction had 16 bases not matched to a gene; V was cut back by 2 bases and J by 11 bases. The CDR3 runs to 15 residues. CDR3 sequence (DNA): TGCAGTGCTAGAAGGGCAGGGGGCTTAGGGAATGAGCAGTACTTC. It codes for CSARRAGGLGNEQYF.

A remark on this clonotype: This clone may be a read error of a much larger clone one base away. The chain combines TRBV6-6 with TRBJ2-5; a weak D match, TRBD2 (5 bases). The CDR3 has 16 residues. CDR1 is MNHNY and CDR2 is SVGAGI in the germline V gene (reference sequence). The CDR3 spells CASSYSRAGFRETRYF. The CDR3 DNA is TGTGCCAGCAGTTACTCGAGGGCTGGGTTTAGGGAGACCCGGTACTTC.